The present entry profiles one TCR beta chain with its context. Its specific antigen is unknown. Base quality data are lacking; no much larger clone is found one base away. TCRbeta CDR3 regions were amplified from genomic DNA by means of the immunoSEQ Assay, a bias-controlled multiplex PCR. Per the original workflow: Within the assay, amplification of reference gene primers was used to estimate how many nucleated cells each sample contained. To quantify the absolute abundance of each unique TCRbeta CDR3 rearrangement, sequence reads were collapsed and filtered. For each sample, productive Simpson clonality was calculated as the square root of Simpson's diversity index across productive rearrangements. This is the immuneACCESS table as TCRdb keeps it, with only in-frame sequences that have V and J called. A part of the clones is gone; compared with another copy, unresolved V genes explain less than half, and the rest is unexplained. The D gene and trimming were derived from the DNA, and the V and J assignments and clone size from that table. The table for this sample lists roughly 170,000 clones; approximately 87% of them were counted only once. The top ten constitute 0.8% to 1% of the sample.

A second Seattle source provided samples from volunteer blood donors who had recovered from COVID-19. The collaborating institutions used their own protocols to collect whole blood in K2EDTA tubes. For TCRbeta analysis, collaborators shipped samples in one of three forms: frozen whole blood, isolated PBMCs, or DNA extracted from either of those sample types. This sample was included in a study of blood T cell repertoires in COVID-19 (dated by TCRdb to 2020 to 2022). The study in broad terms: Samples covering the acute and convalescent phases of COVID-19 were provided by collaborators in the United States, Italy and Spain. The samples were drawn from the first 160 participants of the ongoing ImmuneRACE study and from roughly 1,300 subjects provided by 6 global collaborators. Subjects who had been exposed to COVID-19, were actively infected with it, or had recovered from it provided the deeply sampled blood TCRbeta repertoires that made up the dataset. The prospective study material was composed of cDNA or gDNA derived from T cells, B-cell-depleted T cells, or PBMCs. The repertoires were released in a freely available public database meant as a resource for research on the immune response to SARS-CoV-2. Where HLA class I and class II types were available, the types were taken from metadata supplied by the sample provider, not from assay-based typing. Nearly every sample came with metadata listing a de-identified subject ID, COVID-19 status, age in years and sex.

Results and caveats for the whole study, not just this receptor: The amount of clinical and demographic metadata varied by source and participant and was provided uncurated.

This receptor was taken from a woman under 30 who had recovered from COVID-19. What was sequenced was peripheral blood.

The nucleotides read TGTGCCAGCAGCGGTCAGGGGGCAGGAAATGAAAAACTGTTTTTT. Translated, this is CASSGQGAGNEKLFF. Here the chain combines TRBV11-2 and TRBJ1-4; TRBD1 agrees with 8 junctional bases. The CDR3 has 15 amino acids, counting the end cysteine and phenylalanine. The DNA shown is the 45-base CDR3, in frame from base 1. V is trimmed back by 5 bases and J by 5 bases, and the junction contains 7 bases that no gene match accounts for. For CDR1 and CDR2, the germline V gene lists SGHAT and FQNNGV.